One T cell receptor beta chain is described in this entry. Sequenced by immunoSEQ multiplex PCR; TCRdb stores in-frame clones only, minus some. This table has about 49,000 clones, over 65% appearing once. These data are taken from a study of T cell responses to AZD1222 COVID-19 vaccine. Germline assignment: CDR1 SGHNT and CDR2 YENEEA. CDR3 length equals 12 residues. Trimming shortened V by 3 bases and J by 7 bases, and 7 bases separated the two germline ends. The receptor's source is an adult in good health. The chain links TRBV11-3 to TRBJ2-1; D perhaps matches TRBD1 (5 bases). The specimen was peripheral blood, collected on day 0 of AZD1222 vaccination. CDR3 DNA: TGTGCCAGCAGCTTTAAGGGGAATGAGCAGTTCTTC. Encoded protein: CASSFKGNEQFF. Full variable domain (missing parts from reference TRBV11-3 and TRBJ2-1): EAGVVQSPRYKIIEKKQPVAFWCNPISGHNTLYWYLQNLGQGPELLIRYENEEAVDDSQLPKDRFSAERLKGVDSTLKIQPAELGDSAVYLCASSFKGNEQFFGPGTRLTVL.